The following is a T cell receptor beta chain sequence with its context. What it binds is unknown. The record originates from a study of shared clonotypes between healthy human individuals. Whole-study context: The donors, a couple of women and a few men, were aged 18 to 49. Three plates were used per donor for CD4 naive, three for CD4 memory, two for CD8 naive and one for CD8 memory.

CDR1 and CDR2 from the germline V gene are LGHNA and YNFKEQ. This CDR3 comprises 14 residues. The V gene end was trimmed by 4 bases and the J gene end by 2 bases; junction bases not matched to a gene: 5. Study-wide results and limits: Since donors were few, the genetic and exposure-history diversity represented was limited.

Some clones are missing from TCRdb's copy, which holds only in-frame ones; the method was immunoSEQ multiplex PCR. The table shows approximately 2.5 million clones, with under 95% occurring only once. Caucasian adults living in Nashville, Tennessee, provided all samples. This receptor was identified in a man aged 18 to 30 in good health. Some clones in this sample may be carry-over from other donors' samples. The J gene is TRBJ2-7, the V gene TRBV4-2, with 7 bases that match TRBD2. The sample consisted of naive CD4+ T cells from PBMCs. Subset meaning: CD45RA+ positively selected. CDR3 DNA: TGTGCCAGCAGCCTCGTGGGGAGGGCCTACGAGCAGTACTTC. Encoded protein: CASSLVGRAYEQYF.